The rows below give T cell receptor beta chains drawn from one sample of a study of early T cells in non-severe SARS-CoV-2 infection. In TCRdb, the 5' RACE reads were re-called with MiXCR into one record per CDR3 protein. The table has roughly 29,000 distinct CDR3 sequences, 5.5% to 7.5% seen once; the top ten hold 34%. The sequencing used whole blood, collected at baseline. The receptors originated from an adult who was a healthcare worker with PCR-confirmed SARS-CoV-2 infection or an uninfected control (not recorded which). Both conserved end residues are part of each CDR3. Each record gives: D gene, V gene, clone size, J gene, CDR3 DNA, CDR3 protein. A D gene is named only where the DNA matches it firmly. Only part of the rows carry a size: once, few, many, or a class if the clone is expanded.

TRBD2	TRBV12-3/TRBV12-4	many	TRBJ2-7	TGTGCCAGCAGTTCCCGACTAGCGGAGCAGTACTTC	CASSSRLAEQYF
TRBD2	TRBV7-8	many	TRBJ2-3	TGTGCCAGCAGCGTCGAGACTAGCGGGAGGGATACGCAGTATTTT	CASSVETSGRDTQYF
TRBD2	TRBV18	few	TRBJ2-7	TGTGCCAGCTCACCACTAGCGGGGGGCCTCTACGAGCAGTACTTC	CASSPLAGGLYEQYF
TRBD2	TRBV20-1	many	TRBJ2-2	TGCAGTGCTAGAGAGCTGACTAGCCCAAATGGGGAGCTGTTTTTT	CSARELTSPNGELFF
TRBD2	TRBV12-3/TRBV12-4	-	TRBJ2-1	TGTGCCAGCAGGGCCGAACTAGCGGTTTACAATGAGCAGTTCTTC	CASRAELAVYNEQFF
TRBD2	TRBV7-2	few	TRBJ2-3	TGTGCCAGCAGCTTAAGTGGCGGGGGTTCGGTAGATACGCAGTATTTT	CASSLSGGGSVDTQYF
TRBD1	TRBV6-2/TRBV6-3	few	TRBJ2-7	TGTGCCAGCAGGCTACCGGGACAGGGCTCCTACGAGCAGTACTTC	CASRLPGQGSYEQYF
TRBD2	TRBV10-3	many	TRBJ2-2	TGTGCCACGGGGACTAGTGACACCGGGGAGCTGTTTTTT	CATGTSDTGELFF
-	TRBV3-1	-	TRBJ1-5	TGTGCCAGCAGCCACACGAATCAGCCCCAGCATTTT	CASSHTNQPQHF
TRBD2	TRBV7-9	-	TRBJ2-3	TGTGCCAGCAGCACCCGACTAGCGGGAGGGCCCACAGATACGCAGTATTTT	CASSTRLAGGPTDTQYF
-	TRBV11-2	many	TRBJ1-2	TGTGCCAGCAGCATCCAGGGCCTCTATGGCTACACCTTC	CASSIQGLYGYTF
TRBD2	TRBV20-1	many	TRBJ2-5	TGCAGTGCTATAAGCGGGGGACGCCAAGAGACCCAGTACTTC	CSAISGGRQETQYF
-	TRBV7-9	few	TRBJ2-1	TGTGCCAGCAGCTTTCGAGGAAGGGGGTCGGATGAGCAGTTCTTC	CASSFRGRGSDEQFF
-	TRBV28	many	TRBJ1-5	TGTGCCAGCAGCCGTCCGTGGGGCAATCAGCCCCAGCATTTT	CASSRPWGNQPQHF
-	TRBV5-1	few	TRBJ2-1	TGCGCCAGCAGCTCCGGGACTGCCTTCCTGGGGGATTACAATGAGCAGTTCTTC	CASSSGTAFLGDYNEQFF
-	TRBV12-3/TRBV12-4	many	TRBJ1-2	TGTGCCAGCAGTTTAGCGGACGGTGGCTACACCTTC	CASSLADGGYTF
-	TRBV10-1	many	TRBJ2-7	TGCGCCAGCAGCCGAGACGCGAGCTCCTACGAGCAGTACTTC	CASSRDASSYEQYF
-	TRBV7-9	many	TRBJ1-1	TGTGCCAGCAGCTCTAGGTCAGGGGTGAACACTGAAGCTTTCTTT	CASSSRSGVNTEAFF
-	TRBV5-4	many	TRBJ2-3	TGTGCCAGCAGCTCCCGACGGGATGTAGATACGCAGTATTTT	CASSSRRDVDTQYF
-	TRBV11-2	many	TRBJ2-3	TGTGCCAGCGGCGCCCTAGACCCCGCGGATACGCAGTATTTT	CASGALDPADTQYF
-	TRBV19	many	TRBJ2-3	TGTGCCAGTAGCATTGGGGCTGCTAGCACAGATACGCAGTATTTT	CASSIGAASTDTQYF
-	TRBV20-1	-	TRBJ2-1	TGCAGTGCTAGACCTGCAGGGTTCAATGAGCAGTTCTTC	CSARPAGFNEQFF
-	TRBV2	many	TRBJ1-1	TGTGCCAGCGGAACGCCACTGAACACTGAAGCTTTCTTT	CASGTPLNTEAFF
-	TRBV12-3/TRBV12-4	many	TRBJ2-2	TGTGCCAGCATCACGGACGGGAACACCGGGGAGCTGTTTTTT	CASITDGNTGELFF
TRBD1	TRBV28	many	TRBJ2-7	TGTGCCAGCAGCCAACGGGACAGACTCTACGAGCAGTACTTC	CASSQRDRLYEQYF
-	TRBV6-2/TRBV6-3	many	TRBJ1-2	TGTGCCAGCAGTTACGGACGTAACTATGGCTACACCTTC	CASSYGRNYGYTF
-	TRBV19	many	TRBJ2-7	TGTGCCAGTAGTCGTGGACGCACCCGGCTTGGCGAGCAGTACTTC	CASSRGRTRLGEQYF
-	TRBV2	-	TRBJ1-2	TGTGCCAGCAGAGCCAGCCGAAACTATGGCTACACCTTC	CASRASRNYGYTF